These T cell receptor beta chains were read from a single sample in a study of shared clonotypes between healthy human individuals. TCRdb keeps only in-frame clones here, not all; method: immunoSEQ multiplex PCR. This sample has about 480,000 clones; approximately 85% occur once, and the top ten carry roughly 13%. Sequenced material: PBMCs. These TCRs come from a woman in her thirties or forties in good health. Some clones in this sample may be carry-over from other donors' samples. The CDR3 runs from the conserved cysteine through the conserved F or W. D genes are given only for firm matches. A clone size is listed for some rows: how often the clone was seen (once, few, many), or a class if it is expanded.

CASSAYSNQPQHF	TGTGCCAGCAGTGCTTATAGCAATCAGCCCCAGCATTTT	TRBV2	.	.	TRBJ1-5
CASSLWDRPSRQYF	TGTGCCAGCAGTTTATGGGACAGGCCGAGCAGGCAGTACTTC	TRBV27	.	TRBD1	TRBJ2-7
CASSLPPSGQPNEQFF	TGTGCCAGCAGCTTGCCCCCTAGCGGGCAGCCCAATGAGCAGTTCTTC	TRBV5-4	.	TRBD2	TRBJ2-1
CASSLPAGQRQPQHF	TGTGCCAGCAGTTTGCCCGCGGGACAGAGGCAGCCCCAGCATTTT	TRBV28	.	TRBD1	TRBJ1-5
CASSNDPDNEQFF	TGTGCCAGTAGTAACGACCCCGACAATGAGCAGTTCTTC	TRBV19	.	.	TRBJ2-1
CSARVSSLQYF	TGCAGTGCTAGAGTATCTAGTCTACAGTACTTC	TRBV20-1	.	.	TRBJ2-7
CASRSGTSGRSTTQYF	TGTGCCAGCCGGTCGGGGACTAGCGGGAGGTCGACTACGCAGTATTTT	TRBV19	.	TRBD2	TRBJ2-3
CASSTQLDGEQYF	TGTGCCAGCAGCACGCAACTAGACGGCGAGCAGTACTTC	TRBV7-9	.	.	TRBJ2-7
CASSPYGGTDTQYF	TGTGCCAGCAGCCCCTACGGGGGCACAGATACGCAGTATTTT	TRBV7-2	.	.	TRBJ2-3
CSAGEGGEQYF	TGCAGCGCGGGGGAAGGGGGCGAGCAGTACTTC	TRBV29-1	.	.	TRBJ2-7
CASSVDPQETQYF	TGTGCCAGCAGCGTAGATCCGCAAGAGACCCAGTACTTC	TRBV9	.	.	TRBJ2-5
CASSEMAGSSYNEQFF	TGTGCCAGCAGTGAAATGGCGGGGAGCTCCTACAATGAGCAGTTCTTC	TRBV6-4	.	.	TRBJ2-1
CASSSKGGQIGQFF	TGTGCCAGCAGCTCTAAAGGTGGACAGATTGGGCAGTTCTTC	TRBV5-8	.	.	TRBJ2-1
CATSRDRPGHSTGELFF	TGTGCCACCAGCAGAGATCGCCCCGGACACTCAACCGGGGAGCTGTTTTTT	TRBV15	few	.	TRBJ2-2
CASSLRGDSGNTIYF	TGTGCCAGTAGCCTACGAGGGGATTCTGGAAACACCATATATTTT	TRBV19	.	.	TRBJ1-3
CASSLTGGRNIQYF	TGTGCCAGCAGCCTCACAGGGGGGAGAAACATTCAGTACTTC	TRBV14	.	TRBD1	TRBJ2-4
CASSLVGQGGDEQFF	TGTGCCAGCAGCTTGGTGGGACAGGGGGGGGATGAGCAGTTCTTC	TRBV5-6	few	TRBD1	TRBJ2-1
CASSARVGQNYGYTF	TGTGCCAGCAGCGCCCGGGTAGGGCAGAACTATGGCTACACCTTC	TRBV9	.	.	TRBJ1-2
CASSFTRDITGELFF	TGTGCCAGCAGTTTCACCCGGGACATCACCGGGGAGCTGTTTTTT	TRBV6-6	few	.	TRBJ2-2
CASSLSRGQSHEQYF	TGTGCCAGCAGCTTATCAAGAGGACAGTCCCACGAGCAGTACTTC	TRBV7-2	.	.	TRBJ2-7
CASTSLYMNTEAFF	TGTGCCAGCACTTCACTATACATGAACACTGAAGCTTTCTTT	TRBV6-1	.	.	TRBJ1-1
CASSPGAGGAADTIYF	TGCGCCAGCAGCCCGGGGGCAGGGGGCGCGGCGGACACCATATATTTT	TRBV5-1	.	TRBD1	TRBJ1-3
CASSLIHDTDTQYF	TGCGCCAGCAGCTTGATACACGACACAGATACGCAGTATTTT	TRBV5-1	.	.	TRBJ2-3
CASSLRTGITDTQYF	TGTGCCAGCAGCCTTAGGACAGGCATCACAGATACGCAGTATTTT	TRBV6-1	.	TRBD1	TRBJ2-3
CASSLTRRGSKYSPLHF	TGTGCCAGCAGTCTCACTCGCCGGGGGTCTAAGTATTCACCCCTCCACTTT	TRBV28	.	.	TRBJ1-6
CASSQGQAQETQYF	TGTGCCAGCAGCCAGGGACAGGCCCAAGAGACCCAGTACTTC	TRBV5-4	.	TRBD1	TRBJ2-5
CASSFGANNEQFF	TGTGCCAGCAGCTTCGGGGCGAACAATGAGCAGTTCTTC	TRBV13	few	.	TRBJ2-1
CASSPGGPVYEQYF	TGCGCCAGCAGCCCGGGGGGGCCGGTGTACGAGCAGTACTTC	TRBV5-1	.	TRBD2	TRBJ2-7
CASSSSTGGTETQYF	.	TRBV28	.	.	TRBJ2-5
CASSLVGNTGELFF	TGTGCCAGCAGCTTGGTGGGAAACACCGGGGAGCTGTTTTTT	TRBV5-6	.	.	TRBJ2-2
CASSVLTGDGETQYF	TGCGCCAGCAGCGTACTTACCGGGGACGGGGAGACCCAGTACTTC	TRBV4-3	.	.	TRBJ2-5
CASRGGSSNTGELFF	TGTGCCAGCAGGGGCGGGTCCTCGAACACCGGGGAGCTGTTTTTT	TRBV28	.	.	TRBJ2-2
CASGPWAEQYF	TGTGCCAGCGGCCCCTGGGCCGAGCAGTACTTC	TRBV6-6	.	.	TRBJ2-7
CASSLASSGDTQYF	TGTGCCAGCAGCTTAGCGAGTTCAGGGGATACGCAGTATTTT	TRBV7-3	once	.	TRBJ2-3
CASSLDPSTEAFF	TGCGCCAGCAGCTTGGACCCCTCCACTGAAGCTTTCTTT	TRBV5-1	many	.	TRBJ1-1
CASRVAGGSYNEQFF	TGTGCCAGCAGGGTAGCGGGGGGATCCTACAATGAGCAGTTCTTC	TRBV11-2	.	TRBD2	TRBJ2-1
CASSSGLAGGYNEQFF	TGTGCCAGCAGTTCCGGACTAGCGGGAGGCTACAATGAGCAGTTCTTC	TRBV27	.	TRBD2	TRBJ2-1
CASSSQSGRNNEQFF	TGTGCCAGCAGCTCTCAATCTGGACGGAACAATGAGCAGTTCTTC	TRBV13	few	.	TRBJ2-1
CASARDGGSGNTIYF	TGTGCCAGCGCCCGGGACGGAGGCTCTGGAAACACCATATATTTT	TRBV6-1	.	.	TRBJ1-3
CASSRTTSSYEQYF	TGTGCCAGCAGCCGGACTACCAGCTCCTACGAGCAGTACTTC	TRBV11-2	.	.	TRBJ2-7
CASSESSGTDTQYF	TGTGCCAGCAGTGAAAGTAGCGGCACAGATACGCAGTATTTT	TRBV2	.	.	TRBJ2-3